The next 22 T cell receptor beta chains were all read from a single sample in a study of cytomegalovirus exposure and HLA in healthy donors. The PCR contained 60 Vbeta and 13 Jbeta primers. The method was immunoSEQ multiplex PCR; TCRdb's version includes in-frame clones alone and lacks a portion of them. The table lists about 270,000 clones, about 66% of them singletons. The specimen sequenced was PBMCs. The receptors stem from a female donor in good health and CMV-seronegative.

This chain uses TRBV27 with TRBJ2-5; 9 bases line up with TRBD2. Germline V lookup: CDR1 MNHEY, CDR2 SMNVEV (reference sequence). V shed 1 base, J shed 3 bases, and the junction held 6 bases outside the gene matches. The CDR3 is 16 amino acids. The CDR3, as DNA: TGTGCCAGCAGTTTATTAGCCGGGACTAGCAAAGAGACCCAGTACTTC. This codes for CASSLLAGTSKETQYF.

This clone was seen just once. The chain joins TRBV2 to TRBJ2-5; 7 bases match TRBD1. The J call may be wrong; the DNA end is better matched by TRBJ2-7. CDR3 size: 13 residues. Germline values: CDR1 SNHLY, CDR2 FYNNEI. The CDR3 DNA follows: TGTGCCAGCGTCAAAGACAGGGCCTACGAGCAGTACTTC. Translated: CASVKDRAYEQYF.

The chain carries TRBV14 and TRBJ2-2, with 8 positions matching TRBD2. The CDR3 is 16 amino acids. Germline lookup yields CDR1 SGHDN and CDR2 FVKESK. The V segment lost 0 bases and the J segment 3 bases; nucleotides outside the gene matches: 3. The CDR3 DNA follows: TGTGCCAGCAGCCAAGACGCGGGAGGACACACCGGGGAGCTGTTTTTT. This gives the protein CASSQDAGGHTGELFF.

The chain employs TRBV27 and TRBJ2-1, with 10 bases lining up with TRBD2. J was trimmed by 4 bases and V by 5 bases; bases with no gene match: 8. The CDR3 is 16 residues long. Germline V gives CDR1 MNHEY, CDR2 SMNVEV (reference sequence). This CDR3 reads CASSRTGTSAYNEQFF. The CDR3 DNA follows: TGTGCCAGCAGTAGGACCGGGACTAGCGCGTACAATGAGCAGTTCTTC.

In nucleotides, the CDR3 is TGTGCCAGCAGGGGGACAGGGAGGGCCGGGGAGCTGTTTTTT. Translated, it gives CASRGTGRAGELFF. This chain uses TRBV28 with TRBJ2-2; 9 bases line up with TRBD1. The CDR3 has 14 amino acids. Germline CDR1 and CDR2: MDHEN and SYDVKM. The V and J ends lost 6 bases and 6 bases, in that order; junction bases with no gene match: 5.

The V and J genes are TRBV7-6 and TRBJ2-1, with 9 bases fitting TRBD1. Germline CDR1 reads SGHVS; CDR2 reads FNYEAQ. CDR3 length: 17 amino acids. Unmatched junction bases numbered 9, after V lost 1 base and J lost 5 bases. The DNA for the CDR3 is TGTGCCAGCAGCTTAGAGGGAGACAGGGGGAAAAACAATGAGCAGTTCTTC. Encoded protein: CASSLEGDRGKNNEQFF.

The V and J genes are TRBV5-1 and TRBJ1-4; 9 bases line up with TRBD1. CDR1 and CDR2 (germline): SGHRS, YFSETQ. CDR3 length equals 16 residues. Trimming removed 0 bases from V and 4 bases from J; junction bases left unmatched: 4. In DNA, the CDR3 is TGCGCCAGCAGCTTGGGGGGGACAGGGCGTAATGAAAAACTGTTTTTT. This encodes CASSLGGTGRNEKLFF.

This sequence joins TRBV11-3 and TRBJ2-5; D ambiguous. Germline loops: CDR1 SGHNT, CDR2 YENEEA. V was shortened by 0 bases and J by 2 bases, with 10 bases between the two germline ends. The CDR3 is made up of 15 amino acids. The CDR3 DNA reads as TGTGCCAGCAGCTTAGATAGGCGGTCTCAAGAGACCCAGTACTTC. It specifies CASSLDRRSQETQYF.

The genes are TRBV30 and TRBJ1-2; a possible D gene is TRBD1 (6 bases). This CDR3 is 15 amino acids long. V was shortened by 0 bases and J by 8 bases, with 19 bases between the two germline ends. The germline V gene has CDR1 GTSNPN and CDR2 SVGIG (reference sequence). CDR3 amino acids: CAWSVTLSDRNGYTF. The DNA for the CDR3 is TGTGCCTGGAGTGTCACCCTCTCGGACAGAAACGGCTACACCTTC.

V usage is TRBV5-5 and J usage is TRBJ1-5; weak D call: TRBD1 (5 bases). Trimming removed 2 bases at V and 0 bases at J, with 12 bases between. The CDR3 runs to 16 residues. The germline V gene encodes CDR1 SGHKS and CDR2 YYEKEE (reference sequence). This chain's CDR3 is CASSLQDTNSNQPQHF. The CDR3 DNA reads TGTGCCAGCAGCTTACAGGACACCAATAGCAATCAGCCCCAGCATTTT.

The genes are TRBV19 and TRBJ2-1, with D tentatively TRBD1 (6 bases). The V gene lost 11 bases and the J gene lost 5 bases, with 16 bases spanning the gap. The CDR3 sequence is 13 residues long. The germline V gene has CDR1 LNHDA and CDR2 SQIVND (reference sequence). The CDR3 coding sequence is TGTGCCCGGAAAGATCCAGGGGACAATGAGCAGTTCTTC. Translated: CARKDPGDNEQFF.

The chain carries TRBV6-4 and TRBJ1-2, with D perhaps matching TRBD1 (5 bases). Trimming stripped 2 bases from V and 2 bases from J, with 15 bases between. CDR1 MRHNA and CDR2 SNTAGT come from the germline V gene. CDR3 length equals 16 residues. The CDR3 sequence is CASSDTRQSINYGYTF. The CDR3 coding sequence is TGTGCCAGCAGTGACACCCGACAGTCCATCAACTATGGCTACACCTTC.

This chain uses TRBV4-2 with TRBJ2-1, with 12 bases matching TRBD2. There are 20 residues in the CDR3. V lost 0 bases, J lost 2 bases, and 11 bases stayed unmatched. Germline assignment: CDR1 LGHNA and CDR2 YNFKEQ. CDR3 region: CASSQDLRTSGVETYNEQFF. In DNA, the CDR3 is TGTGCCAGCAGCCAAGATTTGAGGACTAGCGGGGTGGAGACCTACAATGAGCAGTTCTTC.

DNA of the CDR3: TGCAGCGTTGAGTTGGGTGCGAGCGCGAACAATGAGCAGTTCTTC. Translated, it gives CSVELGASANNEQFF. The genes are TRBV29-1 and TRBJ2-1; no reliable D call. The CDR3 contains 15 residues. Germline V gene sequence: CDR1 SQVTM, CDR2 ANQGSEA. The ends were cut back, 3 bases at V and 5 bases at J, with 17 bases in the middle.

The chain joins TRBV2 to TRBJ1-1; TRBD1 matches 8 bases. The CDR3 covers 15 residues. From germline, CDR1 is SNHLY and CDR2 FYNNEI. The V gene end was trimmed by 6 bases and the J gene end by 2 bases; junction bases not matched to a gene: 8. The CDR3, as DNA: TGTGCCAGCAGCCCGGGACAGGCGCTAAACACTGAAGCTTTCTTT. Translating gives CASSPGQALNTEAFF.

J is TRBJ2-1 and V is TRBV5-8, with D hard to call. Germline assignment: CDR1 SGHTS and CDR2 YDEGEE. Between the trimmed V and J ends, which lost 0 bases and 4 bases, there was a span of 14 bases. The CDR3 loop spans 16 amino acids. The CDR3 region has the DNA TGTGCCAGCAGCTTGGCCCTGGGCGCGACATACAATGAGCAGTTCTTC. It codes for CASSLALGATYNEQFF. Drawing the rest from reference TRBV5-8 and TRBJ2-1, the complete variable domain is EAGVTQSPTHLIKTRGQQATLRCSPISGHTSVYWYQQALGLGLQFLLWYDEGEERNRGNFPPRFSGRQFPNYSSELNVNALELEDSALYLCASSLALGATYNEQFFGPGTRLTVL.

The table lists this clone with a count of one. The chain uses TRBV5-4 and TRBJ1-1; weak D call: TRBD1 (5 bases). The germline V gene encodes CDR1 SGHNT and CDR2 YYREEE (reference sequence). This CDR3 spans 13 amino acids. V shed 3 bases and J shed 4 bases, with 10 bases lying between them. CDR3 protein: CASSSGGTTEAFF. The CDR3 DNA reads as TGTGCCAGCAGCTCCGGGGGGACCACTGAAGCTTTCTTT.

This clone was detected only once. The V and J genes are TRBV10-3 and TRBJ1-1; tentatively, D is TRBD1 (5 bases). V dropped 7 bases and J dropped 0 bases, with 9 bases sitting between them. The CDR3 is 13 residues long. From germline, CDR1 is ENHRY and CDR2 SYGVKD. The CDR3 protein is CAIKKDMNTEAFF. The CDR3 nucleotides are TGTGCCATCAAAAAGGACATGAACACTGAAGCTTTCTTT.

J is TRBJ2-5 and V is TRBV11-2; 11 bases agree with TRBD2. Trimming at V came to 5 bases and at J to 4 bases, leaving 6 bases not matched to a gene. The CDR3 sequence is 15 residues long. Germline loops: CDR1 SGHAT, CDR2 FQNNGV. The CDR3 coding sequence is TGTGCCAGCAGCGTGACTAGCGGGAACCTAGAGACCCAGTACTTC. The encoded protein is CASSVTSGNLETQYF.

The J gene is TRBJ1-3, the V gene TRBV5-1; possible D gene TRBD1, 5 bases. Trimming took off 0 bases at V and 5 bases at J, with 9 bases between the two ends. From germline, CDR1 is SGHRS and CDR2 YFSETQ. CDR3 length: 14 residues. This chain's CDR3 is CASSLATGRNTIYF. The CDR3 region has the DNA TGCGCCAGCAGCTTGGCCACAGGCCGAAACACCATATATTTT.

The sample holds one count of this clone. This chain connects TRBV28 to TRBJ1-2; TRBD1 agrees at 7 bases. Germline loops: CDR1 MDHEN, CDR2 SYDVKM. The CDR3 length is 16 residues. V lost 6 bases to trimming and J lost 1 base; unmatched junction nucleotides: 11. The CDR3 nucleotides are TGTGCCAGCAGCCCCCGGTACAGGGGAATTAACTATGGCTACACCTTC. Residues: CASSPRYRGINYGYTF.

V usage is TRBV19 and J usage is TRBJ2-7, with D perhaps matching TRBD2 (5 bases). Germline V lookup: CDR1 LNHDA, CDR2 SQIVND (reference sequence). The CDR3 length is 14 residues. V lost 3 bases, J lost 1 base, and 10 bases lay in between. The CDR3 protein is CASSISDSSYEQYF. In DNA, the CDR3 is TGTGCCAGTAGTATTTCGGACTCGTCCTACGAGCAGTACTTC.